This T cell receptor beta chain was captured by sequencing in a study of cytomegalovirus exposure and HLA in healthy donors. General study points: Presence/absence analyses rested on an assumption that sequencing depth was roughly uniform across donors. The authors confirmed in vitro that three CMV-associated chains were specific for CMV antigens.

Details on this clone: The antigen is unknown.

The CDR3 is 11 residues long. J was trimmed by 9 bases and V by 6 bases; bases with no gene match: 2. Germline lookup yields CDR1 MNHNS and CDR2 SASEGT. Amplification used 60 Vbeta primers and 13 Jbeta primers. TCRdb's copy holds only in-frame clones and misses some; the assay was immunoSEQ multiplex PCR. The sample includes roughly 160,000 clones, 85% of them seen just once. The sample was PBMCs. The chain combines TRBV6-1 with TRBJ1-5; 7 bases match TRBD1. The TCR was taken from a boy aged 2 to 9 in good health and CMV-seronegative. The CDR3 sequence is CASSPGGPQHF. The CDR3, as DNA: TGTGCCAGCAGCCCAGGGGGGCCCCAGCATTTT.